The clone carrying this T cell receptor (beta chain) was detected only once. Its antigen remains unknown. This sample was taken from a study of shared clonotypes between healthy human individuals. Turning to the study itself: Ranging from 18 to 49 in age, donors were two women and a few men. Three CD4 naive, three CD4 memory, two CD8 naive and one CD8 memory plate were used per donor. The study's findings and limits: Sampling used blood alone; tissue repertoires probably differ.

Measured with immunoSEQ multiplex PCR; TCRdb has only the in-frame clones, and not every one. In the table there are some 1,100,000 clones, approximately 78% of which are singletons. Sequenced input: memory CD4+ T cells from PBMCs. Sample subset: CD45RA-negative fraction. The receptor was derived from a man between 18 and 35 years old in good health. Some clones in this sample may be carry-over from other donors' samples.

Written as DNA, the CDR3 is TGTGCCAGCAGCGTAGGGGTAGGGTTGTACTATGGCTACACCTTC. Translating it yields CASSVGVGLYYGYTF. The rearrangement uses TRBV9 and TRBJ1-2; no clear D gene. Deletions cut 0 bases from V and 3 bases from J, with 12 bases between. The CDR3 sequence is 15 residues long. Germline values: CDR1 SGDLS, CDR2 YYNGEE.